Following are 23 T cell receptor beta chains from one sample sequenced in a study of T cell responses to AZD1222 COVID-19 vaccine (dated by TCRdb to the early 2020s). The time point label, as the study defines it: about 28 days (+/-7) after the second vaccine dose. Library prep was done by the immunoSEQ multiplex PCR assay. Drawn from immuneACCESS, this table holds only the in-frame rearrangements with V and J called that TCRdb kept. Clones are partly lost; checked studies trace under half to an unresolved V gene and leave the rest unexplained. The table for this sample lists about 120,000 clones; under 95% of them were counted only once. The ten largest clones take up about 1.1% of the sample. Specimen: peripheral blood, collected 28 days after the second AZD1222 dose. The receptors were sampled from an adult who received the AZD1222 COVID-19 vaccine.

The chain joins TRBV5-4 to TRBJ2-7; unclear D gene. The CDR3 extends over 14 amino acids. In germline, CDR1 is SGHNT, CDR2 YYREEE (reference sequence). Trimming left V 2 bases short and J 0 bases short, with 9 bases between. The CDR3 coding sequence is TGTGCCAGCAGCTTCTTGGAGTCCTCCTACGAGCAGTACTTC. This gives the protein CASSFLESSYEQYF.

Only one count was recorded for this clone. V and J are TRBV6-5 and TRBJ2-2; no clear D gene. V lost 7 bases and J lost 2, with 14 bases in between. The CDR3 runs 15 residues. Germline V CDR1 and CDR2: MNHEY, SVGAGI. CDR3 sequence reads: CASTRRRVNTGELFF. DNA for the CDR3: TGTGCCAGCACCCGACGGCGAGTTAACACCGGGGAGCTGTTTTTT.

This rearrangement joins TRBV11-1 to TRBJ2-3; D might be TRBD2 (6 bases). CDR3 length equals 16 residues. V was clipped by 5 bases and J by 1 base, with 16 bases between them. CDR1 SGHAT and CDR2 FQDESV come from the germline V gene (reference sequence). DNA of the CDR3: TGTGCCAGCAGCCCGACTATGTCGGGAGGCACAGATACGCAGTATTTT. It encodes CASSPTMSGGTDTQYF.

This clone was observed once. The gene calls are TRBV5-1 and TRBJ2-7, with 8 bases that match TRBD1. The junction had 5 bases not matched to a gene; V was cut back by 5 bases and J by 4 bases. The CDR3 length is 13 residues. Germline-derived CDR1 and CDR2 are SGHRS and YFSETQ. CDR3 residues: CASRLDRGYEQYF. As DNA, the CDR3 is TGCGCCAGCAGACTAGACAGGGGATACGAGCAGTACTTC.

The genes are TRBV7-9 and TRBJ2-7; 7 positions match TRBD1. Germline V CDR1 and CDR2: SEHNR, FQNEAQ (reference sequence). The CDR3 runs to 16 residues. With V trimmed by 0 bases and J by 3 bases, 8 bases remained unmatched. The CDR3 loop is CASSLAGQKSVYEQYF. The CDR3 DNA reads as TGTGCCAGCAGCTTAGCGGGACAGAAATCGGTCTACGAGCAGTACTTC.

The J gene is TRBJ2-1, the V gene TRBV5-4; D is unresolved. Trimming removed 2 bases from V and 10 bases from J, with 7 bases in between. CDR3 length: 11 amino acids. The germline CDR1 and CDR2 sequences are SGHNT and YYREEE (reference sequence). This chain's CDR3 is CASSFGVEQFF. CDR3 nucleotides: TGTGCCAGCAGCTTTGGCGTGGAGCAGTTCTTC.

This clone was counted only a few times. The rearrangement uses TRBV19 and TRBJ1-3; D uncertain. Trimming removed 6 bases at V and 3 bases at J, with 3 bases between. The CDR3 loop spans 11 amino acids. The V gene's germline CDR1 is LNHDA and CDR2 SQIVND (reference sequence). CDR3 residues: CASRLGNTIYF. As DNA, the CDR3 is TGTGCCAGTAGACTTGGAAACACCATATATTTT. Together with reference TRBV19 and TRBJ1-3, the CDR3 gives the full variable domain: DGGITQSPKYLFRKEGQNVTLSCEQNLNHDAMYWYRQDPGQGLRLIYYSQIVNDFQKGDIAEGYSVSREKKESFPLTVTSAQKNPTAFYLCASRLGNTIYFGEGSWLTVV.

This clone showed up just once. The chain uses TRBV12-5 and TRBJ1-5, with no clear D. The germline V and J ends were trimmed by 7 bases and 3 bases, with 7 bases remaining between them. Germline lookup yields CDR1 LGHNT and CDR2 FRNRAP. This CDR3 comprises 12 residues. The CDR3 is CASAQYNQPQHF. CDR3 nucleotide sequence: TGTGCTAGTGCCCAGTACAATCAGCCCCAGCATTTT.

The chain combines TRBV5-1 with TRBJ1-1, with D uncertain. CDR3 length equals 14 residues. Germline CDR1 and CDR2: SGHRS and YFSETQ. V gave up 3 bases and J gave up 0 bases, with 9 bases separating them. The CDR3 nucleotides are TGCGCCAGCAGCTCGGGCAGCTTGAACACTGAAGCTTTCTTT. Its translation is CASSSGSLNTEAFF.

The J gene is TRBJ1-1, the V gene TRBV3-1 (or the pseudogene TRBV3-2); 7 bases are shared with TRBD1. V shed 0 bases and J 9 bases; nucleotides not matched to a gene: 13. The CDR3 spans 16 residues. Per germline, CDR1 LGHDT and CDR2 YNNKEL (reference sequence). The CDR3 bases are TGTGCCAGCAGCCAAGACGGTTATAGGGCAGGGGGGAAAGCTTTCTTT. Translating it yields CASSQDGYRAGGKAFF.

For the CDR3, the DNA is TGTGCCAGCAGTAGATTTCAAGCGGCCACCGGGGAGCTGTTTTTT. It codes for CASSRFQAATGELFF. The chain joins TRBV7-8 to TRBJ2-2; D might be TRBD2 (5 bases). This CDR3 comprises 15 residues. Germline V lookup: CDR1 SGHVS, CDR2 FQNEAQ. V lost 6 bases, J lost 4 bases, and 15 bases lay in between.

This rearrangement joins TRBV15 to TRBJ1-4; D not certain. The CDR3 is made up of 15 amino acids. V was clipped by 0 bases and J by 4 bases, with 9 bases between them. Germline CDR1 reads LNHNV; CDR2 reads YYDKDF (reference sequence). CDR3 in DNA: TGTGCCACCAGCAGAGATTCCGGGATTAATGAAAAACTGTTTTTT. It specifies CATSRDSGINEKLFF.

V and J are TRBV21-1 and TRBJ2-2; the DNA was not compared with TRBD2, the D call given in the table. TRBV21-1 is annotated as a pseudogene. The CDR3 spans 18 residues. Here the CDR3 DNA reads TGTGCCAGCAGCAATGTGAGACTAGCGGGAGACCGGGCCGGGGAGCTGTTTTTT. This codes for CASSNVRLAGDRAGELFF.

V gene TRBV19 combines with J gene TRBJ1-5; D perhaps matches TRBD1 (6 bases). V lost 3 bases, J lost 4 bases, and 13 bases lay in between. The CDR3 totals 15 residues. The germline V gene has CDR1 LNHDA and CDR2 SQIVND (reference sequence). CDR3 amino acids: CASSMKQGLNQPQHF. CDR3 coding DNA: TGTGCCAGTAGTATGAAACAGGGCCTAAATCAGCCCCAGCATTTT.

This clone was counted once. The chain carries TRBV5-1 and TRBJ2-3; D is possibly TRBD1 (7 bases). Trimming pared 4 bases from V and 0 bases from J, leaving 12 bases between. This CDR3 region has 15 residues. Germline V lookup: CDR1 SGHRS, CDR2 YFSETQ. This chain's CDR3 is CASSSRGASTDTQYF. The CDR3 DNA reads TGCGCCAGCAGCAGCAGGGGGGCTAGCACAGATACGCAGTATTTT.

The genes are TRBV28 and TRBJ2-1; 12 bases are shared with TRBD2. Germline V gives CDR1 MDHEN, CDR2 SYDVKM. The CDR3 has 16 amino acids. The junction had 7 bases not matched to a gene; V was cut back by 5 bases and J by 5 bases. CDR3 residues: CASSPPPSGRDNEQFF. The CDR3 coding sequence is TGTGCCAGCAGTCCCCCCCCTAGCGGGAGGGACAATGAGCAGTTCTTC.

This clone came up once. The chain couples TRBV28 to TRBJ2-1; TRBD1 agrees at 9 bases. Germline CDR1 and CDR2: MDHEN and SYDVKM. This CDR3 spans 15 amino acids. V lost 5 bases to trimming and J lost 12 bases; unmatched junction nucleotides: 14. CDR3 nucleotide sequence: TGTGCCAGCAGTCGAACAACGTACAGGGGGCTAGGGCAGTTCTTC. Translated, it gives CASSRTTYRGLGQFF.

The chain uses TRBV12-5 and TRBJ1-1; D unclear. The CDR3 totals 15 residues. Trimming took off 0 bases at V and 2 bases at J, with 10 bases between the two ends. In germline, CDR1 is LGHNT, CDR2 FRNRAP. CDR3 sequence (DNA): TGTGCTAGTGGTTTGGTACTCTCCGCCAACACTGAAGCTTTCTTT. Its translation: CASGLVLSANTEAFF.

Worth noting for this clone: A much larger clonotype is one base distant, so this may be a read error. V gene TRBV9 combines with J gene TRBJ1-1, with D perhaps TRBD1 (6 bases). This CDR3 contains 15 residues. Trimming shortened V by 4 bases and J by 3 bases, and 16 bases separated the two germline ends. Germline-derived CDR1 and CDR2 are SGDLS and YYNGEE. CDR3 residues: CASSPWEPGDTEAFF. DNA for the CDR3: TGTGCCAGCAGCCCTTGGGAGCCAGGGGACACTGAAGCTTTCTTT.

This sequence joins TRBV19 and TRBJ1-2; 8 bases map to TRBD1. Trimming removed 6 bases from V and 4 bases from J; junction bases left unmatched: 7. The CDR3 spans 14 residues. CDR1 is LNHDA, CDR2 SQIVND, per germline (reference sequence). The CDR3 here is CASSRDRGGYGYTF. CDR3 DNA sequence: TGTGCCAGTAGCAGAGACAGGGGAGGCTATGGCTACACCTTC.

The chain is built from TRBV28 and TRBJ2-1; D might be TRBD2 (7 bases). The CDR3 length is 18 residues. V dropped 3 bases and J dropped 1 base, with 19 bases sitting between them. The germline V gene has CDR1 MDHEN and CDR2 SYDVKM. CDR3 sequence (DNA): TGTGCCAGCAGTTTTTGGGGGCGGGGGTCGATGTCCTACAATGAGCAGTTCTTC. This encodes CASSFWGRGSMSYNEQFF.

The V and J genes are TRBV11-3 and TRBJ2-1; no clear D. Germline lookup yields CDR1 SGHNT and CDR2 YENEEA. V was cut by 2 bases and J by 6 bases, with 14 bases left in between. The CDR3 is 15 amino acids. CDR3: CASSLRTTTTNEQFF. CDR3 sequence (DNA): TGTGCCAGCAGCTTACGTACGACCACTACCAATGAGCAGTTCTTC.

The gene calls are TRBV3-1 (or the pseudogene TRBV3-2) and TRBJ1-2; tentative D call: TRBD1 (5 bases). V was trimmed by 4 bases and J by 6 bases, leaving 18 bases between them. The V gene's germline CDR1 is LGHDT and CDR2 YNNKEL (reference sequence). This CDR3 comprises 15 residues. The CDR3 sequence: CASSPAPGNGNGYTF. The CDR3 region has the DNA TGTGCCAGCAGCCCAGCCCCAGGGAACGGGAATGGCTACACCTTC.